This T cell receptor beta chain was sequenced for a study of Ad26.COV2.S vaccination and SARS-CoV-2 variants. On the study more broadly: The study gave Ad26.COV2.S intramuscularly, once or twice 56 days apart.

The protocol was immunoSEQ multiplex PCR, while the TCRdb copy is restricted to in-frame clones and leaves out a portion. The sample shows about 390,000 clones, about nine tenths of them seen only once. Treatment meaning: around 19 received Ad26.COV2.S at low or high dose, single or two shots; roughly 5 received placebo; per-sample allocation not given. Sampling was done on day 63 after the first vaccine or placebo injection. The CDR3 loop spans 13 amino acids. In germline, CDR1 is SGDLS, CDR2 YYNGEE. Trimming removed 3 bases at V and 7 bases at J, with 10 bases between. A few counts support this clone.

The gene calls are TRBV9 and TRBJ2-2; D call uncertain. The sequences come from peripheral blood, collected in a trial of Ad26.COV2.S vaccine versus placebo. The sequence derives from a person between 18 and 65 years old who received the Ad26.COV2.S COVID-19 vaccine or a placebo. The CDR3 is CASSADLVGELFF. The CDR3 DNA reads as TGTGCCAGCAGCGCAGACTTGGTCGGGGAGCTGTTTTTT.